This TCR beta chain was captured by sequencing in a study of blood T cell repertoires in COVID-19. The CDR3 has 16 amino acids. In germline, CDR1 is SGHAT, CDR2 FQNNGV. Trimming removed 5 bases at V and 0 bases at J, with 14 bases between. Original data processing: Estimation of nucleated cell counts was performed using reference gene primer amplification. Assay used: immunoSEQ multiplex PCR; TCRdb lists only in-frame clones, some missing. From that table come the V and J calls and clone size; the DNA was used to work out D and trimming. The data contain about 74,000 clones, approximately 90% of them seen just once; the ten biggest clones take up 2% to 3%.

This chain uses TRBV11-2 with TRBJ1-3; no firm D call. Sequenced input: peripheral blood. The sequence was obtained from a man aged 45-65 years with COVID-19, enrolled during active disease. The CDR3 region is CASSLGLEISGNTIYF. The CDR3 DNA sequence: TGTGCCAGCAGCCTCGGACTCGAGATCTCTGGAAACACCATATATTTT.